These T cell receptor beta chains were read from a single sample in a study of shared clonotypes between healthy human individuals. The protocol was immunoSEQ multiplex PCR, while the TCRdb copy is restricted to in-frame clones and leaves out a portion. Of more than 900,000 clones in the sample, 75% to 85% were seen once. The source material was memory CD4+ T cells from PBMCs. These receptors were obtained from a man between 18 and 29 years old in good health. Some clones in this sample may be carry-over from other donors' samples. CDR3s include the opening cysteine and the closing phenylalanine or tryptophan. A D gene is named only where the DNA matches it firmly. Clone size is stated in some rows and not others, as once, few, many or a class when expanded.

length	D	V	J	size	CDR3	DNA
11	NA	TRBV11-3	TRBJ2-7	NA	CASSSVFTAYF	TGTGCCAGCAGCTCAGTCTTCACAGCGTACTTC
18	NA	TRBV5-4	TRBJ1-2	NA	CASSLPPIRLGLVYGYTF	TGTGCCAGCAGCTTGCCTCCCATACGTCTGGGATTGGTCTATGGCTACACCTTC
14	NA	TRBV2	TRBJ1-5	once	CASQERDRNQPQHF	TGTGCCAGTCAGGAAAGGGACCGCAATCAGCCCCAGCATTTT
14	TRBD1	TRBV7-3	TRBJ2-7	NA	CASSSTGLPGEQYF	TGTGCCAGCAGCTCGACAGGGCTCCCCGGGGAGCAGTACTTC
14	NA	TRBV5-1	TRBJ1-4	NA	CASSRANANEKLFF	TGCGCCAGCAGTCGGGCGAATGCCAATGAAAAACTGTTTTTT
15	NA	TRBV5-5	TRBJ2-7	once	CASSLATGGSYEQYF	TGTGCCAGCAGCTTGGCGACAGGAGGCTCCTACGAGCAGTACTTC
14	NA	TRBV28	TRBJ2-7	NA	CASSFPLEVREQYF	TGTGCCAGCAGTTTCCCGCTTGAGGTCCGCGAGCAGTACTTC
14	NA	TRBV9	TRBJ2-5	NA	CASSVGNNRETQYF	TGTGCCAGCAGCGTGGGGAATAATCGGGAGACCCAGTACTTC
15	TRBD1	TRBV28	TRBJ1-5	NA	CASSFSGGNNQPQHF	TGTGCCAGCAGTTTCTCAGGGGGCAACAATCAGCCCCAGCATTTT
15	TRBD1	TRBV28	TRBJ2-7	NA	CASSLGTAANYEQYF	TGTGCCAGCAGTCTCGGGACAGCGGCCAATTACGAGCAGTACTTC
16	NA	TRBV6-5	TRBJ2-1	few	CASSYRTDALYNEQFF	TGTGCCAGCAGTTACAGGACAGACGCTCTATACAATGAGCAGTTCTTC
13	NA	TRBV7-9	TRBJ1-1	many	CASSLLVNREAFF	TGTGCCAGCAGCTTACTGGTAAACCGAGAAGCTTTCTTT
15	NA	TRBV9	TRBJ1-1	NA	CASSGGTGWGTEAFF	TGTGCCAGCAGCGGCGGCACCGGATGGGGCACTGAAGCTTTCTTT
13	NA	TRBV5-1	TRBJ1-2	few	CASSPGANYGYTF	TGCGCCAGCAGCCCGGGGGCTAACTATGGCTACACCTTC
14	NA	TRBV7-2	TRBJ1-1	NA	CASSYSALNTEAFF	TGTGCCAGCAGCTACTCAGCATTGAACACTGAAGCTTTCTTT
17	TRBD2	TRBV5-1	TRBJ2-1	NA	CASSLGLTSALDNEQFF	TGCGCCAGCAGCTTGGGCCTTACTAGCGCGCTTGACAATGAGCAGTTCTTC
13	NA	TRBV6-1	TRBJ1-2	NA	CASRFTANYGYTF	TGTGCCAGCAGGTTTACAGCTAACTATGGCTACACCTTC
16	TRBD1	TRBV6-5	TRBJ1-2	NA	CASSYSWDRVSGGYTF	TGTGCCAGCAGTTACTCGTGGGACAGGGTGTCGGGAGGCTACACCTTC
14	TRBD1	TRBV4-1	TRBJ1-2	NA	CASSQPGQLYGYTF	TGCGCCAGCAGCCAACCGGGACAGCTCTATGGCTACACCTTC
13	NA	TRBV2	TRBJ1-5	NA	CASTLGGGQPQHF	TGTGCCAGCACCTTAGGGGGTGGTCAGCCCCAGCATTTT
16	NA	TRBV6-5	TRBJ2-2	NA	CASSFKTSKGTGELFF	TGTGCCAGCAGTTTTAAGACCTCCAAGGGAACCGGGGAGCTGTTTTTT
14	TRBD2	TRBV5-4	TRBJ2-4	NA	CASAAGGPQNIQYF	TGTGCCAGCGCGGCGGGAGGGCCCCAAAACATTCAGTACTTC